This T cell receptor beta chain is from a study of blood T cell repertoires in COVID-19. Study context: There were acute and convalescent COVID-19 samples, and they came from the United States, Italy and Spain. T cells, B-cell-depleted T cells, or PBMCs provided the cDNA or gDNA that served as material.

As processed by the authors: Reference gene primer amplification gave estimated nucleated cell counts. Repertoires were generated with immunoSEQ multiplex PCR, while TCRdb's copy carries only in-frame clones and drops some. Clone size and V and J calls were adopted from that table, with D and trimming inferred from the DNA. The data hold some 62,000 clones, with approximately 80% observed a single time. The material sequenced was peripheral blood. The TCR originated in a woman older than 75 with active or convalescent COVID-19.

CDR3 amino acids: CASSQPGQGGEAFF. In nucleotides, the CDR3 is TGTGCCAGCAGTCAACCTGGACAGGGAGGTGAAGCTTTCTTT. The J gene is TRBJ1-1, the V gene TRBV6-6; 8 positions agree with TRBD1. The junction had 9 bases not matched to a gene; V was cut back by 5 bases and J by 7 bases. CDR1 MNHNY and CDR2 SVGAGI come from the germline V gene (reference sequence). The CDR3 runs to 14 residues.